Following are 21 T cell receptor beta chains from one sample sequenced in a study of brain metastases from non-small cell lung cancer. Assay: immunoSEQ multiplex PCR; the TCRdb copy retains only in-frame clones and omits some. Here the sample spans around 3,500 clones, more than 60% being singletons. Sequencing was performed on primary lung tumor tissue. The receptors were sampled from a donor at least 40 years old with non-small cell lung cancer.

The gene calls are TRBV28 and TRBJ2-3; no clear D. The V gene lost 4 bases and the J gene lost 0 bases, with 11 bases spanning the gap. The CDR3 consists of 15 residues. Germline V lookup: CDR1 MDHEN, CDR2 SYDVKM. CDR3 DNA sequence: TGTGCCAGCAGTTCCCCCCCGGCTAGCACAGATACGCAGTATTTT. Translated: CASSSPPASTDTQYF.

This chain uses TRBV24-1 with TRBJ2-3; D tentatively fits TRBD1 or TRBD2 (5 bases each). From germline, CDR1 is KGHDR and CDR2 SFDVKD. This CDR3 has 15 residues. V was clipped by 1 base and J by 2 bases, with 9 bases between them. The CDR3 DNA reads as TGTGCCACCAGTGATTTTGGGGGACCCACAGATACGCAGTATTTT. It specifies CATSDFGGPTDTQYF.

The V and J genes are TRBV5-5 and TRBJ2-7; D remains ambiguous. Germline CDR1 SGHKS, CDR2 YYEKEE (reference sequence). The CDR3 covers 14 residues. V dropped 0 bases and J dropped 0 bases, with 7 bases sitting between them. The CDR3 loop is CASSLDWVSYEQYF. DNA of the CDR3: TGTGCCAGCAGCTTGGATTGGGTCTCCTACGAGCAGTACTTC.

The CDR3 here is CASSARSGKLFF. The CDR3 region has the DNA TGTGCCAGCAGCGCACGCTCTGGGAAACTGTTTTTT. The V gene is TRBV7-9, the J gene TRBJ1-4, with D hard to call. V dropped 5 bases and J dropped 11 bases, with 12 bases sitting between them. Per germline, CDR1 SEHNR and CDR2 FQNEAQ (reference sequence). CDR3 length equals 12 residues.

The chain uses TRBV7-2 and TRBJ2-5; TRBD1 or TRBD2 may be the D gene (6 bases each). Germline V lookup: CDR1 SGHTA, CDR2 FQGNSA. Between the trimmed V and J ends, which lost 1 base and 4 bases, there was a span of 16 bases. This CDR3 is built from 16 residues. As DNA, the CDR3 is TGTGCCAGCAGCTTAGGGGGGGCCTACGGTGGAGAGACCCAGTACTTC. This encodes CASSLGGAYGGETQYF.

This clone was counted between two and nine times. The rearrangement joins TRBV5-1 to TRBJ2-1; a weak D match, TRBD2 (5 bases). Between the trimmed V and J ends, which lost 4 bases and 5 bases, there was a span of 10 bases. From germline, CDR1 is SGHRS and CDR2 YFSETQ. The length of the CDR3 is 13 residues. The CDR3 nucleotides read TGCGCCAGCAGCACGGACTTCGACAATGAGCAGTTCTTC. Translated: CASSTDFDNEQFF.

This clone was seen just once. The chain joins TRBV27 to TRBJ2-2, with 7 nucleotides matching TRBD2. CDR1 MNHEY and CDR2 SMNVEV come from the germline V gene (reference sequence). CDR3 size: 15 residues. Trimming cost V 4 bases and J 4 bases; bases outside gene matches: 6. This CDR3 is CASSSGLVGTGELFF. The CDR3, as DNA: TGTGCCAGCAGTTCCGGACTAGTTGGCACCGGGGAGCTGTTTTTT.

The chain recombines TRBV10-2 with TRBJ1-2; possible D gene TRBD1, 5 bases. Trimming removed 0 bases from V and 4 bases from J, with 9 bases in between. There are 14 residues in the CDR3. Germline CDR1 reads WSHSY; CDR2 reads SAAADI. This chain's CDR3 is CASSESSRAYGYTF. In nucleotides, the CDR3 is TGCGCCAGCAGTGAGTCGAGCAGGGCCTATGGCTACACCTTC.

This chain connects TRBV7-3 to TRBJ2-1; D tentatively reads TRBD1 or TRBD2 (5 bases each). This CDR3 region has 17 residues. CDR1 and CDR2 from the germline V gene are SGHTA and FQGTGA. Trimming removed 0 bases from V and 13 bases from J, with 25 bases in between. CDR3 loop: CASSLTKPGTGIGEQFF. The DNA of the CDR3 is TGTGCCAGCAGCTTAACGAAACCCGGGACCGGTATTGGGGAACAGTTCTTC.

In the case of this clone: Relative to the germline gene, one junction end is altered; a read error may explain this. The chain carries TRBV19 and TRBJ2-1, with a tentative D call TRBD2 (6 bases). The CDR3 sequence is 15 residues long. Germline values: CDR1 LNHDA, CDR2 SQIVND (reference sequence). CDR3 protein: CVSSSSSGGYNEQFF. CDR3 coding DNA: TGTGTCAGTAGTTCTTCATCCGGGGGCTACAATGAGCAGTTCTTC.

The V call is TRBV27, the J call TRBJ2-3, with D possibly called TRBD1 or TRBD2 (6 bases each). Germline assignment: CDR1 MNHEY and CDR2 SMNVEV (reference sequence). The CDR3 sequence is 16 residues long. The ends were cut back, 6 bases at V and 2 bases at J, with 18 bases in the middle. CDR3 coding DNA: TGTGCCAGCAGCTTTGCGAGAGGGGGGATCACAGATACGCAGTATTTT. Its protein is CASSFARGGITDTQYF.

This clone appeared a few times. The chain couples TRBV5-5 to TRBJ2-7; a weak D match, TRBD1 (5 bases). The V gene lost 4 bases and the J gene lost 0 bases, with 11 bases spanning the gap. This CDR3 has 14 amino acids. Germline-derived CDR1 and CDR2 are SGHKS and YYEKEE (reference sequence). This CDR3 is CASSDRVGSYEQYF. The CDR3 DNA sequence: TGTGCCAGCAGCGACAGAGTCGGCTCCTACGAGCAGTACTTC.

The CDR3 protein is CAWSASGLNQPQHF. DNA for the CDR3: TGTGCCTGGAGTGCCTCTGGCCTCAATCAGCCCCAGCATTTT. The chain uses TRBV30 and TRBJ1-5, with unresolved D. The germline V gene encodes CDR1 GTSNPN and CDR2 SVGIG (reference sequence). Deletions cut 1 base from V and 3 bases from J, with 10 bases between. This CDR3 is 14 amino acids long.

This clone was counted between two and nine times. The chain has TRBV6-2 or TRBV6-3 and TRBJ1-6; TRBD1 matches at 9 bases. There are 15 residues in the CDR3. The junction had 8 bases not matched to a gene; V was cut back by 5 bases and J by 9 bases. Looked up from germline, CDR1 is MNHEY and CDR2 is SVGEGT. CDR3 DNA sequence: TGTGCCAGCAGTAAACAGGGGGCGTTATCTTCACCCCTCCACTTT. Translation gives CASSKQGALSSPLHF.

The chain couples TRBV10-3 to TRBJ1-4; 7 bases map to TRBD1. After removal of 4 bases from V and 6 bases from J, the junction contained 5 bases not matched to a gene. This CDR3 region has 14 residues. The germline V gene encodes CDR1 ENHRY and CDR2 SYGVKD. The CDR3 here is CAISAGGSDEKLFF. The CDR3 region has the DNA TGTGCCATCAGTGCAGGGGGTTCGGATGAAAAACTGTTTTTT.

As concerns this clone: One end of the junction is discordant with germline, which a read error may explain. The gene calls are TRBV19 and TRBJ2-1; the match to TRBD2 covers 11 bases. The CDR3 has 16 residues. CDR1 LNHDA and CDR2 SQIVND come from the germline V gene (reference sequence). The CDR3: CASSRLAGSSYNEQFF. The DNA of the CDR3 is TGTGCCAGTAGCCGACTAGCGGGGAGCTCCTATAATGAGCAGTTCTTC.

V usage is TRBV7-9 and J usage is TRBJ2-7; 7 bases are a match to TRBD1. Per the germline V gene, CDR1 is SEHNR and CDR2 is FQNEAQ (reference sequence). CDR3 length: 15 residues. J gave up 2 bases and V 3 bases, and 7 bases lay outside the gene matches. The CDR3 sequence: CASSLGTGQTYEQYF. CDR3 DNA sequence: TGTGCCAGCAGCTTGGGAACGGGACAGACCTACGAGCAGTACTTC. The entire variable domain, with the rest obtained from reference TRBV7-9 and TRBJ2-7, is as follows: DTGVSQNPRHKITKRGQNVTFRCDPISEHNRLYWYRQTLGQGPEFLTYFQNEAQLEKSRLLSDRFSAERPKGSFSTLEIQRTEQGDSAMYLCASSLGTGQTYEQYFGPGTRLTVT.

The chain carries TRBV4-3 and TRBJ1-1, with TRBD1 identical over 7 bases. Unmatched junction bases numbered 8, after V lost 0 bases and J lost 1 base. The length of the CDR3 is 17 residues. Germline lookup yields CDR1 LGHNA and CDR2 YSLEER. CDR3: CASSQDRVYRGNTEAFF. As DNA, the CDR3 is TGCGCCAGCAGCCAAGACCGGGTCTACAGGGGGAACACTGAAGCTTTCTTT.

The rearrangement uses TRBV7-9 and TRBJ2-1; a possible D gene is TRBD1 (7 bases). V was trimmed by 9 bases and J by 6 bases, leaving 21 bases between them. This CDR3 spans 15 amino acids. CDR1 and CDR2 from the germline V gene are SEHNR and FQNEAQ (reference sequence). The CDR3 bases are TGTGCCAGTGTACGGCCGACAGGGACTTTCAATGAGCAGTTCTTC. Translating it yields CASVRPTGTFNEQFF.

This chain joins TRBV6-5 and TRBJ2-7; the D gene is possibly TRBD2 (6 bases). Germline V gives CDR1 MNHEY, CDR2 SVGAGI. Trimming shortened V by 7 bases and J by 3 bases, and 16 bases separated the two germline ends. The CDR3 extends over 14 amino acids. CDR3 sequence: CASIGGDDGYEQYF. Here the CDR3 DNA reads TGTGCCAGCATAGGAGGGGACGATGGCTACGAGCAGTACTTC.

The genes are TRBV5-1 and TRBJ2-1; TRBD2 agrees at 14 bases. The CDR3 contains 18 residues. Germline V gene lookup returns CDR1 SGHRS and CDR2 YFSETQ. Germline trimming cut 7 bases from V and 7 bases from J; bases unmatched to any gene: 16. In DNA, the CDR3 is TGCGCCAGCCGACTCAGACTAGCGGGGGGGCGAGGTAGGAATGAGCAGTTCTTC. It encodes CASRLRLAGGRGRNEQFF.